This record looks at one T cell receptor (beta chain) sequence and its context. Its antigen remains unidentified. These data come from a study of T cells expressing NK-cell markers. The wider study: There were seven HCMV-seropositive donors and one seronegative donor among the eight sequenced. Notes on the study in general: Several donors likewise had their CD3+CD56-NKG2C+ fraction led by these clonotypes. It remained uncertain whether the expanded NKG2C+ T cell clones were specific for HCMV antigens.

CDR3 length: 19 residues. Germline CDR1 reads SGHTA; CDR2 reads FQGNSA. Beta-chain TCR cDNA was generated via 5'RACE template switching with UMIs. From the 5' RACE reads, TCRdb lists one entry per CDR3 protein and no DNA. The repertoire table contains some 150,000 distinct CDR3 sequences. V gene TRBV7-2 combines with J gene TRBJ2-7; the TCRdb D gene call, TRBD2, has no DNA to confirm it. Material for sequencing was blood T cells: a sorted CD56 or NKG2C T cell subset, CD4+ or CD8+ T cells, or bulk PBMC T cells (not recorded which). This clonotype originated in a woman aged 50 to 60 in good health. CDR3 sequence reads: CASSSYRGTSGLSSYEQYF.